This TCR beta chain was observed in a study of blood T cell repertoires in COVID-19. For the study at large: In each case, the material was cDNA or gDNA derived from T cells, B-cell-depleted T cells, or PBMCs.

Here immunoSEQ multiplex PCR was the method, and the copy in TCRdb shows in-frame clones only, minus some. Found here are more than 250,000 clones, about nine tenths of them singletons; the top ten hold approximately 6.5%. Germline CDR1 and CDR2: SGHTA and FQGNSA. The CDR3 length is 16 residues. J gave up 0 bases and V 5 bases, and 7 bases lay outside the gene matches. Seattle patients were enrolled during active infection and followed longitudinally. The rearrangement links TRBV7-2 to TRBJ1-2, with TRBD1 matching 9 bases. This TCR was recovered from a woman between 45 and 60 years old with COVID-19, enrolled during active disease. Sample: peripheral blood. The CDR3 region is CASSRGGTGSNYGYTF. The DNA of the CDR3 is TGTGCCAGCAGCCGGGGGGGGACAGGGTCTAACTATGGCTACACCTTC.